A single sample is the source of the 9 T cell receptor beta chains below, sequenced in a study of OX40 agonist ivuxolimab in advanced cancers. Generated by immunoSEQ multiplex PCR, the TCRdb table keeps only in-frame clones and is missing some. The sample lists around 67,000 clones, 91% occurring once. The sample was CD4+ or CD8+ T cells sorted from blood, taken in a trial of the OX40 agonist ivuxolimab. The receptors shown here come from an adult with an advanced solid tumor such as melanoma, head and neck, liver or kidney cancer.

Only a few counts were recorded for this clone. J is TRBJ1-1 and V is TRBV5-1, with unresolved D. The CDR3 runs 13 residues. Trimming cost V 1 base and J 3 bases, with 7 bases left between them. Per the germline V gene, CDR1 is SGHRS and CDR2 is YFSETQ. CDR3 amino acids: CASSLKGDTEAFF. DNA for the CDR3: TGCGCCAGCAGCTTGAAGGGAGACACTGAAGCTTTCTTT.

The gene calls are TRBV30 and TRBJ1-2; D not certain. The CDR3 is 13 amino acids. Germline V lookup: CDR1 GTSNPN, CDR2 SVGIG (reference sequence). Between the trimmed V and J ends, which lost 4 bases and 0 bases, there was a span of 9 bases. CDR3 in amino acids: CAWNAQTNYGYTF. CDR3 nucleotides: TGTGCCTGGAATGCCCAAACTAACTATGGCTACACCTTC.

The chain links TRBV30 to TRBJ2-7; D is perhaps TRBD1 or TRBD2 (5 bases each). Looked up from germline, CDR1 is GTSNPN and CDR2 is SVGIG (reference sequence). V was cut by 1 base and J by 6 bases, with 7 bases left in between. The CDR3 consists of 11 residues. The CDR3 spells CAWSAGGEQYF. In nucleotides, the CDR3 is TGTGCCTGGAGTGCTGGGGGCGAGCAGTACTTC.

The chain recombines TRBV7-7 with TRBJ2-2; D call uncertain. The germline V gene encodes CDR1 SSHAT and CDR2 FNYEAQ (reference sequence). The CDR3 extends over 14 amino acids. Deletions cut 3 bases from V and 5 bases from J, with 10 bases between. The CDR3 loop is CASSFSQKTGELFF. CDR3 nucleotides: TGTGCCAGCAGCTTTAGCCAAAAGACCGGGGAGCTGTTTTTT.

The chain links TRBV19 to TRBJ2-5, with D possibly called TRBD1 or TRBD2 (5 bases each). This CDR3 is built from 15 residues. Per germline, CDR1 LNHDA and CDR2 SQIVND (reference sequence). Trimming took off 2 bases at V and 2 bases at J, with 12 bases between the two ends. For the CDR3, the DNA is TGTGCCAGTAGTATAAGTGGGACCGTACAAGAGACCCAGTACTTC. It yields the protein CASSISGTVQETQYF. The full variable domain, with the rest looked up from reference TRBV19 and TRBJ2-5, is DGGITQSPKYLFRKEGQNVTLSCEQNLNHDAMYWYRQDPGQGLRLIYYSQIVNDFQKGDIAEGYSVSREKKESFPLTVTSAQKNPTAFYLCASSISGTVQETQYFGPGTRLLVL.

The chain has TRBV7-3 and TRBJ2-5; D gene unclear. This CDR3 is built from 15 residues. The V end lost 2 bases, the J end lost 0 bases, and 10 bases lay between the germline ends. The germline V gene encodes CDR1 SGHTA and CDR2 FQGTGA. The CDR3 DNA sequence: TGTGCCAGCAGCTTACATGCAGGCAACCAAGAGACCCAGTACTTC. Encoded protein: CASSLHAGNQETQYF.

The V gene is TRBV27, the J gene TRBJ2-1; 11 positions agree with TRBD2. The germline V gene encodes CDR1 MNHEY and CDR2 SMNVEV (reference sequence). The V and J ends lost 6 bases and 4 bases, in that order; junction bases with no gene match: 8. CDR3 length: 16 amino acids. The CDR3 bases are TGTGCCAGCAGCCGATTGACTAGCGGGAAGTACAATGAGCAGTTCTTC. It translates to CASSRLTSGKYNEQFF.

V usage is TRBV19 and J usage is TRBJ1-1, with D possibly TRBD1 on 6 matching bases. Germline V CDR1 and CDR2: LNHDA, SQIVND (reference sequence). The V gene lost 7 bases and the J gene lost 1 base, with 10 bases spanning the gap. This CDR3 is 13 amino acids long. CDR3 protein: CASNGGQNTEAFF. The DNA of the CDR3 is TGTGCCAGTAACGGGGGACAGAACACTGAAGCTTTCTTT.

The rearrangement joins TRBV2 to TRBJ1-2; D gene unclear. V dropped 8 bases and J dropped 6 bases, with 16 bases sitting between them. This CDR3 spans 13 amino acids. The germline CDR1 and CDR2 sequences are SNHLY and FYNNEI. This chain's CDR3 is CASLLVIRDGYTF. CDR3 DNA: TGTGCCAGCCTACTGGTCATAAGGGATGGCTACACCTTC.